This T cell receptor (beta chain) emerged from a study of blood T cell repertoires in COVID-19. Study in general: Samples taken during acute and convalescent COVID-19 were collected in the United States, Italy and Spain.

Patients at the Seattle site were enrolled during active infection and followed longitudinally. Germline loops: CDR1 SGHRS, CDR2 YFSETQ. V trimming: 0 bases; J trimming: 0 bases; junction bases outside the gene matches: 4. CDR3 length: 18 residues. Source study methods: Estimation of nucleated cell counts relied on the amplification of reference gene primers. Generated by immunoSEQ multiplex PCR, the TCRdb table keeps only in-frame clones and is missing some. From that table come the V and J calls and clone size; the DNA was used to work out D and trimming. Among 100,000 to 150,000 clones listed, 92% were seen once.

The chain uses TRBV5-1 and TRBJ2-1, with 12 bases aligning to TRBD2. Sequenced: peripheral blood. The sequence was obtained from a man aged 50 to 60 with COVID-19, enrolled during active disease. CDR3 nucleotide sequence: TGCGCCAGCAGCTTGGAGGGACTAGCGGGCGACTCCTACAATGAGCAGTTCTTC. Protein: CASSLEGLAGDSYNEQFF.